Sequencing of this T cell receptor (beta chain) was carried out in a study of blood T cell repertoires in COVID-19. Study as a whole: Samples came from the United States, Italy and Spain, spanning acute and convalescent COVID-19. From T cells, B-cell-depleted T cells, or PBMCs came the material, which was cDNA or gDNA.

The ends lost 0 bases at V and 5 bases at J; junction bases unmatched: 3. The germline CDR1 and CDR2 sequences are SGHRS and YFSETQ. The CDR3 has 15 residues. As handled by the study authors: Estimated nucleated cell counts came from reference gene primer amplification. Using immunoSEQ multiplex PCR, the repertoire was profiled, and TCRdb retains in-frame clones only, with some absent. For V, J and clone size, that table is used; D and trimming come from the DNA. The table lists 150,000 to 200,000 clones, 85% to 95% of them singletons. Followed longitudinally, the Seattle patients had been enrolled during active infection.

The sequence derives from a woman aged 60-70 years with COVID-19, enrolled during active disease. The V and J genes are TRBV5-1 and TRBJ2-1; 9 nucleotides agree with TRBD1. Specimen: peripheral blood. DNA for the CDR3: TGCGCCAGCAGCTTGGGGGGGACAGGGAACAATGAGCAGTTCTTC. This gives the protein CASSLGGTGNNEQFF.